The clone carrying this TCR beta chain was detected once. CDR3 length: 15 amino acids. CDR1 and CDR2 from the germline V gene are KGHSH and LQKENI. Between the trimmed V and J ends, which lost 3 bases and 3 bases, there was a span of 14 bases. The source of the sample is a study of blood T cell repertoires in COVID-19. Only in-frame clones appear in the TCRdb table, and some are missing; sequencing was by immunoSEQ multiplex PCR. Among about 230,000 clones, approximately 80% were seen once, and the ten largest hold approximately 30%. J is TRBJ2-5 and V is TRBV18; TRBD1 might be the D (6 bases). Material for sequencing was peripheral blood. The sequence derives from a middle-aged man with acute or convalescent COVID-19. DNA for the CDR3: TGTGCCAGCTCACCTAGAGACAGGCGGAAAGAGACCCAGTACTTC. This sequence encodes CASSPRDRRKETQYF.